This is a list of T cell receptor beta chains from one sample in a study of CD8 T cells in Susac syndrome. MiXCR was run by TCRdb on the immunoSEQ multiplex PCR reads, yielding one entry per CDR3 protein. The data show approximately 120,000 distinct CDR3 sequences, with 90% to 98% seen just once and just over 0.095% held by the top ten. The sample was CD4+ T cells from PBMCs. These receptors were collected from a human donor in good health. CDR3s include the opening cysteine and the closing phenylalanine or tryptophan. Fields, in order: V gene, J gene, D gene, clone size, CDR3 DNA, CDR3 protein. A D gene is named only where the DNA matches it firmly. Size is omitted from some rows. Given values are once, few, many or a class for expanded clones.

V: TRBV7-9; J: TRBJ2-7; D: TRBD1; size: once; DNA: TGTGCCAGCAGCTTATCCGGACAGGGCAGGCAGTACTTC; CDR3: CASSLSGQGRQYF
V: TRBV30; J: TRBJ2-4; D: -; size: -; DNA: TGTGCCTGGGGCAGGGAAAACATTCAGTACTTC; CDR3: CAWGRENIQYF
V: TRBV15; J: TRBJ2-7; D: TRBD1; size: -; DNA: TGTGCCACCAGCAAGGACAGGGCCTACGAGCAGTACTTC; CDR3: CATSKDRAYEQYF
V: TRBV29-1; J: TRBJ2-1; D: -; size: -; DNA: TGCAGCGTTGAGCAATATGAGCAGTTCTTC; CDR3: CSVEQYEQFF
V: TRBV7-8; J: TRBJ2-3; D: TRBD2; size: -; DNA: TGTGCCAGCACCCCCCGGCTCCTAGTCACTAGCGGGAGTATGGATACGCAGTATTTT; CDR3: CASTPRLLVTSGSMDTQYF
V: TRBV7-2; J: TRBJ2-1; D: -; size: -; DNA: TGTGCCAGCAGCACCATACAGGGGGGACTAGCCGACAATGAGCAGTTCTTC; CDR3: CASSTIQGGLADNEQFF
V: TRBV7-8; J: TRBJ2-3; D: TRBD2; size: -; DNA: TGTGCCAGCAGCGACCTGGGACTAGCGGGCACAGATACGCAGTATTTT; CDR3: CASSDLGLAGTDTQYF
V: TRBV6-5; J: TRBJ2-4; D: TRBD1; size: -; DNA: TGTGCCAGCAGTTACAGCCAGGGGGCAGGTGGCAAAAACATTCAGTACTTC; CDR3: CASSYSQGAGGKNIQYF
V: TRBV20-1; J: TRBJ1-1; D: -; size: -; DNA: TGCAGTGCTAAGAGAACTGAAGCTTTCTTT; CDR3: CSAKRTEAFF
V: TRBV2; J: TRBJ1-1; D: -; size: -; DNA: TGTGCCAGCAGTGTTAAGAACACTGAAGCTTTCTTT; CDR3: CASSVKNTEAFF
V: TRBV9; J: TRBJ2-1; D: -; size: -; DNA: TGTGCCAGCAGCGTTGCACATGAGCAGTTCTTC; CDR3: CASSVAHEQFF
V: TRBV9; J: TRBJ1-5; D: -; size: -; DNA: TGTGCCAGCAGCGTACGCGACAGGCCCAATCAGCCCCAGCATTTT; CDR3: CASSVRDRPNQPQHF
V: TRBV28; J: TRBJ1-1; D: -; size: -; DNA: TGTGCCAGCAGTTTAGGCTCTCCTTTGAACACTGAAGCTTTCTTT; CDR3: CASSLGSPLNTEAFF
V: TRBV20-1; J: TRBJ1-4; D: -; size: -; DNA: TGCAGTGCTAGAGATCCGACACAATCTGCAACTAATGAAAAACTGTTTTTT; CDR3: CSARDPTQSATNEKLFF
V: TRBV16; J: TRBJ2-7; D: TRBD2; size: -; DNA: TGTGCCAGCAGCCAATCGGGGACTAGCGGGGCCACCTACGAGCAGTACTTC; CDR3: CASSQSGTSGATYEQYF
V: TRBV24-1; J: TRBJ1-5; D: -; size: -; DNA: TGTGCCACCAGTGACACAGGGACCAACAATCAGCCCCAGCATTTT; CDR3: CATSDTGTNNQPQHF
V: TRBV28; J: TRBJ1-1; D: -; size: -; DNA: TGTGCCAGCAGTCCGCAGGTAACTGAAGCTTTCTTT; CDR3: CASSPQVTEAFF
V: TRBV3-1; J: TRBJ2-2; D: -; size: -; DNA: TGTGCCAGCATCGGTGGGTTCACCGGGGAGCTGTTTTTT; CDR3: CASIGGFTGELFF
V: TRBV20-1; J: TRBJ2-7; D: TRBD2; size: -; DNA: TGCAGTGCTTTTAGCGGGAGGTCCAACGAGCAGTACTTC; CDR3: CSAFSGRSNEQYF
V: TRBV6-2/TRBV6-3; J: TRBJ2-7; D: TRBD1; size: -; DNA: TGTGCCAGCAGTGACAGGGCGCTTGAGCAGTACTTC; CDR3: CASSDRALEQYF
V: TRBV2; J: TRBJ2-5; D: -; size: -; DNA: TGTGCCAGCAGCGCCACAGGACTCCAAGAGACCCAGTACTTC; CDR3: CASSATGLQETQYF
V: TRBV14; J: TRBJ2-1; D: -; size: -; DNA: TGTGCCAGCAGCCAAGATGTGGCTAGCGTGCAGTTCTTC; CDR3: CASSQDVASVQFF
V: TRBV9; J: TRBJ2-5; D: TRBD2; size: -; DNA: TGTGCCAGCAGCGTAGGCGGGAGGGCCGAGGAGACCCAGTACTTC; CDR3: CASSVGGRAEETQYF
V: TRBV24-1; J: TRBJ2-2; D: -; size: -; DNA: TGTGCCACCGGGTGGAGCATGAACACCGGGGAGCTGTTTTTT; CDR3: CATGWSMNTGELFF
V: TRBV24-1; J: TRBJ1-2; D: TRBD1; size: -; DNA: TGTGCCACCAGCGCGACAGGGGCCGAGGGCTACACCTTC; CDR3: CATSATGAEGYTF
V: TRBV2; J: TRBJ1-2; D: -; size: -; DNA: TGTGCCAGCTTGGGCAACTCAGGCTATGGCTACACCTTC; CDR3: CASLGNSGYGYTF
V: TRBV9; J: TRBJ1-6; D: TRBD1; size: -; DNA: TGTGCCAGCAGCGCCGGACAGGTCGAGGTTGGGTCACCCCTCCACTTT; CDR3: CASSAGQVEVGSPLHF
V: TRBV7-9; J: TRBJ2-7; D: -; size: few; DNA: TGTGCCAGCAGCTCTACCTCCTACGAGCAGTACTTC; CDR3: CASSSTSYEQYF
V: TRBV4-2; J: TRBJ1-2; D: -; size: -; DNA: TGTGCCAGCAGCCAATCCGGTAATAACTATGGCTACACCTTC; CDR3: CASSQSGNNYGYTF
V: TRBV20-1; J: TRBJ1-4; D: -; size: -; DNA: TGCAGTGCTAGAGTTAACAGGAATGAAAAACTGTTTTTT; CDR3: CSARVNRNEKLFF
V: TRBV7-2; J: TRBJ2-2; D: TRBD2; size: -; DNA: TGTGCCAGCAGCTTACAACTAGCGGGAGTGGGCGGGGAGCTGTTTTTT; CDR3: CASSLQLAGVGGELFF
V: TRBV24-1; J: TRBJ2-7; D: -; size: -; DNA: TGTGCCACCAGTGATTCTCGTGACAGACCCTACGAGCAGTACTTC; CDR3: CATSDSRDRPYEQYF
V: TRBV29-1; J: TRBJ2-3; D: -; size: -; DNA: TGCAGCTCGGGCCAACACACAGATACGCAGTATTTT; CDR3: CSSGQHTDTQYF